At least ten counts were recorded for the clone carrying this T cell receptor (beta chain). Its target is unknown. The TCR cDNA carried a universal primer site and UMIs from 5'RACE template switching. TCRdb reanalysed the 5' RACE reads using MiXCR and keeps one entry per CDR3 protein. This table holds 200,000 to 300,000 distinct CDR3 sequences, over 3% found once. The CDR3 is made up of 14 amino acids. With 10 bases clipped from V and 4 bases from J, the junction kept 10 bases outside the gene matches. This record comes from a study of T cells after yellow fever vaccination. Findings of the study overall: Most primary-vaccination clones recurred post-booster (under 98% CD4, more than 85% CD8). The CD4 compartment and the CD8 compartment contained a small share of clonotypes in common.

The material was PBMCs, obtained 15 days after the yellow fever booster vaccination. V is TRBV12-3 or TRBV12-4 and J is TRBJ2-1; 7 bases are a match to TRBD1. This TCR derives from a man between 18 and 35 years old who received the YFV17D yellow fever vaccine. The CDR3 nucleotides are TGTGCCACTATTTCCGGGACAGAATACAATGAGCAGTTCTTC. Protein sequence: CATISGTEYNEQFF.